Following are 12 T cell receptor beta chains from one sample sequenced in a study of PD-L1 blockade in urothelial cancer. TCRdb's table, derived via immunoSEQ multiplex PCR, lists solely in-frame clones and lacks some. This sample has just under 65,000 clones; roughly four fifths occur once, and the top ten carry about 1.6%. The time point was: pretreatment peripheral blood. Sequences were derived from PBMCs, sampled around atezolizumab (anti-PD-L1) treatment. The receptors were gathered from a man aged 65-85 years with urothelial cancer.

For the CDR3, the DNA is TGCGCCAGCAGCTTGCAAGGACAGGGGGCGGGTGAGCAGTACTTC. As protein: CASSLQGQGAGEQYF. The V gene is TRBV5-1, the J gene TRBJ2-7, with 11 nucleotides matching TRBD1. J gave up 7 bases and V 1 base, and 7 bases lay outside the gene matches. In germline, CDR1 is SGHRS, CDR2 YFSETQ. The CDR3 runs to 15 residues.

The rearrangement links TRBV7-9 to TRBJ2-7, with D perhaps matching TRBD2 (7 bases). Germline loops: CDR1 SEHNR, CDR2 FQNEAQ (reference sequence). The CDR3 runs to 12 residues. V lost 4 bases to trimming and J lost 6 bases, with 10 bases between them. The CDR3 DNA is TGTGCCAGCAGCTGGGGGGGCTCCGAGCAGTACTTC. This codes for CASSWGGSEQYF.

A remark on this clone: Sequence at one end of the junction differs from germline and may be a read error. This chain connects TRBV4-2 to TRBJ2-1; D gene uncertain. Germline V gene lookup returns CDR1 LGHNA and CDR2 YNFKEQ. The CDR3 consists of 16 residues. CDR3 sequence (DNA): TGTGCCAGCAGACAAGACGGTGAGAGCTCCTACAATGAGCAGTTCTTC. This sequence encodes CASRQDGESSYNEQFF.

V gene TRBV28 combines with J gene TRBJ2-5, with TRBD1 matching 7 bases. The V gene's germline CDR1 is MDHEN and CDR2 SYDVKM. This CDR3 contains 14 residues. Germline trimming cut 7 bases from V and 0 bases from J; bases unmatched to any gene: 5. CDR3 bases: TGTGCCAGCAAGGGGGACAGATACCAAGAGACCCAGTACTTC. It translates to CASKGDRYQETQYF.

The chain links TRBV29-1 to TRBJ2-1, with a weak D call TRBD1 (7 bases). The CDR3 length is 14 residues. CDR1 is SQVTM and CDR2 is ANQGSEA in the germline V gene. V was trimmed by 3 bases and J by 7 bases, leaving 16 bases between them. CDR3: CSVDSGQGGNEQFF. CDR3 DNA sequence: TGCAGCGTTGATAGCGGTCAGGGGGGTAATGAGCAGTTCTTC.

This chain uses TRBV5-1 with TRBJ2-1, with 11 bases aligning to TRBD2. The CDR3 has 15 residues. CDR1 and CDR2 from the germline V gene are SGHRS and YFSETQ. J was trimmed by 5 bases and V by 6 bases; bases with no gene match: 7. The CDR3 spells CASTLLAGADNEQFF. CDR3 nucleotides: TGCGCCAGCACCCTACTAGCGGGAGCCGACAATGAGCAGTTCTTC.

This sequence joins TRBV13 and TRBJ1-2; 8 nucleotides agree with TRBD1. The CDR3 extends over 15 amino acids. In germline, CDR1 is PRHDT, CDR2 FYEKMQ (reference sequence). J lost 7 bases, V lost 5 bases, and 12 bases had no gene match. CDR3 loop: CASSTGGQGAIGYTF. CDR3 bases: TGTGCCAGCAGCACAGGGGGGCAGGGGGCTATTGGCTACACCTTC.

V and J are TRBV15 and TRBJ2-1; perhaps TRBD1 as D (6 bases). The germline V gene encodes CDR1 LNHNV and CDR2 YYDKDF (reference sequence). This CDR3 has 17 amino acids. V was shortened by 2 bases and J by 8 bases, with 22 bases between the two germline ends. DNA for the CDR3: TGTGCCACCAGCAGACCGTCAGGGGCATTTACGAGGGATGAGCAGTTCTTC. It is translated as CATSRPSGAFTRDEQFF. Full variable domain (outside the CDR3, taken from reference TRBV15 and TRBJ2-1): DAMVIQNPRYQVTQFGKPVTLSCSQTLNHNVMYWYQQKSSQAPKLLFHYYDKDFNNEADTPDNFQSRRPNTSFCFLDIRSPGLGDTAMYLCATSRPSGAFTRDEQFFGPGTRLTVL.

V and J are TRBV27 and TRBJ1-1, with TRBD1 matching 8 bases. Germline CDR1 is MNHEY and CDR2 is SMNVEV (reference sequence). V lost 3 bases to trimming and J lost 11 bases; unmatched junction nucleotides: 8. The CDR3 has 13 amino acids. The CDR3 region is CASSFRDRRYAFF. The CDR3 coding sequence is TGTGCCAGCAGTTTCCGGGACAGGCGTTACGCTTTCTTT.

At least ten counts were recorded for this clone. The chain combines TRBV2 with TRBJ1-2, with 7 nucleotides matching TRBD1. Germline lookup yields CDR1 SNHLY and CDR2 FYNNEI. Trimming at V came to 5 bases and at J to 2 bases, leaving 2 bases not matched to a gene. The CDR3 is 13 amino acids. CDR3 in amino acids: CASSLQGNYGYTF. The DNA of the CDR3 is TGTGCCAGCAGTCTACAGGGGAACTATGGCTACACCTTC.

The chain links TRBV5-4 to TRBJ2-7; 12 nucleotides agree with TRBD2. Trimming cost V 4 bases and J 8 bases; bases outside gene matches: 10. From germline, CDR1 is SGHNT and CDR2 YYREEE (reference sequence). The CDR3 spans 15 residues. CDR3 region: CASSDGTSGLIKQYF. CDR3 sequence (DNA): TGTGCCAGCAGCGACGGGACTAGCGGGCTTATCAAGCAGTACTTC.

This chain connects TRBV7-6 to TRBJ2-3; TRBD2 aligns across 11 bases. This CDR3 region has 17 residues. The germline V gene encodes CDR1 SGHVS and CDR2 FNYEAQ. V dropped 3 bases and J dropped 0; count of bases not matched to a gene: 5. The CDR3 protein is CASSFATSGASTDTQYF. The CDR3 DNA reads TGTGCCAGCAGCTTCGCGACTAGCGGGGCTAGCACAGATACGCAGTATTTT.